The T cell receptor beta chain under discussion was sequenced for a study of blood T cell repertoires in COVID-19. The wider study: Spain, Italy and the United States supplied samples that represented acute and convalescent COVID-19. Nucleic acid was either cDNA or gDNA, and it came from T cells, B-cell-depleted T cells, or PBMCs.

Authors' analysis steps: Amplifying reference gene primers gave estimates of nucleated cell counts. Profiled with immunoSEQ multiplex PCR; TCRdb holds only in-frame clones, not every one. The V and J calls and the clone size are those of that table, but D and trimming were determined from the DNA. The sample has 80,000 or so clones, approximately 78% seen once. V gave up 0 bases and J gave up 7 bases, with 13 bases separating them. CDR3 length equals 15 residues. The germline V gene encodes CDR1 MNHEY and CDR2 SVGAGI. Specimen: peripheral blood. The clonotype was recovered from a woman over 75 with acute or convalescent COVID-19. V and J are TRBV6-5 and TRBJ1-5, with TRBD1 as a possible D gene (5 bases). CDR3 amino acids: CASSYSEPGVQPQHF. The CDR3 DNA follows: TGTGCCAGCAGTTACTCAGAGCCGGGGGTACAGCCCCAGCATTTT.